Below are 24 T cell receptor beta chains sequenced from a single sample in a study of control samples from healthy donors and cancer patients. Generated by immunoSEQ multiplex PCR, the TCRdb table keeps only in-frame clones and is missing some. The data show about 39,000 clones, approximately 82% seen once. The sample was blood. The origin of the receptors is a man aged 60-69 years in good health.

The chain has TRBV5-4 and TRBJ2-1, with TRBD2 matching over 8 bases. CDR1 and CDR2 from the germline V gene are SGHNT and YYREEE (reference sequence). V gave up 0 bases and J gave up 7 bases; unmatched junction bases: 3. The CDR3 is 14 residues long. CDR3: CASSLGGLGNEQFF. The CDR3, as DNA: TGTGCCAGCAGCTTGGGGGGACTAGGGAATGAGCAGTTCTTC.

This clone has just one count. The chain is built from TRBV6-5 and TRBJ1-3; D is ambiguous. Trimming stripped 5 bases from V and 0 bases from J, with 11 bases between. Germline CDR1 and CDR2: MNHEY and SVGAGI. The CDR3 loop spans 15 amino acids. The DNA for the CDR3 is TGTGCCAGCAGTCCCCCGGCTGGCTCTGGAAACACCATATATTTT. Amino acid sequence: CASSPPAGSGNTIYF.

CDR3 bases: TGCGCCAGCAGCTTCACGGGACAGGGAGACGAGCAGTACTTC. Its translation: CASSFTGQGDEQYF. The chain uses TRBV5-1 and TRBJ2-7, with 9 bases lining up with TRBD1. V was pared by 2 bases and J by 5 bases, with 5 bases of the junction left unmatched. The length of the CDR3 is 14 residues. The germline gives CDR1 SGHRS, CDR2 YFSETQ.

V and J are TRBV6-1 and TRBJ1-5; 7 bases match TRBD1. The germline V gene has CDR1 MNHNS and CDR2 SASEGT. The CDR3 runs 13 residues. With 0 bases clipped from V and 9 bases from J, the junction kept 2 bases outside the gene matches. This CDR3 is CASSEAWDRPQHF. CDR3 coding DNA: TGTGCCAGCAGTGAAGCCTGGGACAGGCCCCAGCATTTT.

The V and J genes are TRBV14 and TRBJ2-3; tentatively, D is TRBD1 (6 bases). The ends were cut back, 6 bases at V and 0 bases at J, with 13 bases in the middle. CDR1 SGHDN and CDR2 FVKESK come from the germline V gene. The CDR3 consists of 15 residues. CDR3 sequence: CASSRDRPSTDTQYF. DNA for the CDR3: TGTGCCAGCAGTCGTGACAGGCCAAGCACAGATACGCAGTATTTT.

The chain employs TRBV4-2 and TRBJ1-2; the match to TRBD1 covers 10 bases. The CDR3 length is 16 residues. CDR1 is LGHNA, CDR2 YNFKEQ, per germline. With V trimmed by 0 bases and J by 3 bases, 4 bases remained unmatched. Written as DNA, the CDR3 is TGTGCCAGCAGCCAAGATCCGGACAGGGGGGACTATGGCTACACCTTC. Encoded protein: CASSQDPDRGDYGYTF.

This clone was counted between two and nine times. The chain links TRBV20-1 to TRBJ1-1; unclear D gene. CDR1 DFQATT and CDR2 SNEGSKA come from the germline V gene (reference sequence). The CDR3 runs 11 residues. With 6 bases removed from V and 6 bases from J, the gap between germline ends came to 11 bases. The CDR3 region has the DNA TGCAGTGCGAGGCGGGCGGCTGAAGCTTTCTTT. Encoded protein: CSARRAAEAFF.

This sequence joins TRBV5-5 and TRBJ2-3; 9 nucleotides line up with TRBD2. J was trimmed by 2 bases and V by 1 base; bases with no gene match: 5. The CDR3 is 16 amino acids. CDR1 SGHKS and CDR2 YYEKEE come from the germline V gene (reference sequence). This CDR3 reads CASSLQASGITDTQYF. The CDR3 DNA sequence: TGTGCCAGCAGCTTGCAGGCTAGCGGGATCACAGATACGCAGTATTTT.

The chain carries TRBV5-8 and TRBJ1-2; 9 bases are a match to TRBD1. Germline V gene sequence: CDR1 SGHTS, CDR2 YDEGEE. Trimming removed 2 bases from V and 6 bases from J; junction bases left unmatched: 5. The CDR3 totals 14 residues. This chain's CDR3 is CASSFFGTGNGYTF. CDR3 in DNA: TGTGCCAGCAGCTTTTTCGGGACAGGGAATGGCTACACCTTC.

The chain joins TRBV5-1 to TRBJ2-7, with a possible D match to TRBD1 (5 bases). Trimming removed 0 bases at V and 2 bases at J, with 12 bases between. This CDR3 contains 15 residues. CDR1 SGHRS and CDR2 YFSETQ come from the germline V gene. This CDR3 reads CASSLGQPNPYEQYF. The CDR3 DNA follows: TGCGCCAGCAGCTTGGGACAGCCGAACCCCTACGAGCAGTACTTC.

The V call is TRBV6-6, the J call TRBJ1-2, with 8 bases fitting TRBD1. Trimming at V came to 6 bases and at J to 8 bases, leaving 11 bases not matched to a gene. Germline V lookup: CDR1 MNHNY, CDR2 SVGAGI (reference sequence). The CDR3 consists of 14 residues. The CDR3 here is CASRVQGVREGYTF. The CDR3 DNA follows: TGTGCCAGCAGGGTACAGGGGGTGAGGGAAGGCTACACCTTC.

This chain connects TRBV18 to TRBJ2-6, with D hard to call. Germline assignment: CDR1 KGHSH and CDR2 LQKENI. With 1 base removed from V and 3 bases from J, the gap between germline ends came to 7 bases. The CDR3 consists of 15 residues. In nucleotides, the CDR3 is TGTGCCAGCTCACCACTGGGCGTTGGGGCCAACGTCCTGACTTTC. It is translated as CASSPLGVGANVLTF.

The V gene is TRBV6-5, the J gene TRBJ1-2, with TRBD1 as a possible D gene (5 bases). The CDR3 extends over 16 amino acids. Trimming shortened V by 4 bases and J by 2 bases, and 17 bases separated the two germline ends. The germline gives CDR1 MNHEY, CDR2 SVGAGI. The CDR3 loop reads CASSSHGRGSNYGYTF. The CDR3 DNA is TGTGCCAGCAGTTCCCATGGGCGGGGGTCAAACTATGGCTACACCTTC.

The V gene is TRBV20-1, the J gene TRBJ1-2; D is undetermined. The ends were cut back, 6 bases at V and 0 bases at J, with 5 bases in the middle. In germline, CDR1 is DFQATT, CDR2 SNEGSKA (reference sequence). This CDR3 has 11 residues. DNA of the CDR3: TGCAGTGCAACGACTAACTATGGCTACACCTTC. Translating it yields CSATTNYGYTF.

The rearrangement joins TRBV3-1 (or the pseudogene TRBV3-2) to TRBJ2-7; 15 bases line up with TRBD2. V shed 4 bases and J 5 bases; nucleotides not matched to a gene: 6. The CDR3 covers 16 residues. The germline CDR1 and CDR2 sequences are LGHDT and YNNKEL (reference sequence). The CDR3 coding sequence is TGTGCCAGCAGCCCGGGACTAGCGGGAGGTCTGGACGAGCAGTACTTC. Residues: CASSPGLAGGLDEQYF.

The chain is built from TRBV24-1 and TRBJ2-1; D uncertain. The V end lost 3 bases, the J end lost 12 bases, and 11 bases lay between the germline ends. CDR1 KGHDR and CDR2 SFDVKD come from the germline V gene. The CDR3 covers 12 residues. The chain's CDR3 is CATSDAERMQFF. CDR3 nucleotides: TGTGCCACCAGTGATGCGGAAAGGATGCAGTTCTTC.

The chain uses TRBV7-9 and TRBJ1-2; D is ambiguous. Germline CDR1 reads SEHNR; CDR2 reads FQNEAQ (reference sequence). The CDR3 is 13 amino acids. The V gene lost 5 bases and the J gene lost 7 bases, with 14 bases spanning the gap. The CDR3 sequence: CASSPPLKGGYTF. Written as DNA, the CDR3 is TGTGCCAGCAGCCCCCCCCTAAAAGGTGGCTACACCTTC.

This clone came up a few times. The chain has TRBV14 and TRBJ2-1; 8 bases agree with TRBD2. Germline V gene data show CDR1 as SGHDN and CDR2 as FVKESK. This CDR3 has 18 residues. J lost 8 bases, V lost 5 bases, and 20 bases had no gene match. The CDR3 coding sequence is TGTGCCAGCAGCGGAAAACTAGCGGTTTATGGTTTATGGGATGAGCAGTTCTTC. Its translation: CASSGKLAVYGLWDEQFF.

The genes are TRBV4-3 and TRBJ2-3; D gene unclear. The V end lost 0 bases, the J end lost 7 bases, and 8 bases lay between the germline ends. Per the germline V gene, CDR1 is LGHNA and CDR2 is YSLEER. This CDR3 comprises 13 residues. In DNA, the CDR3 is TGCGCCAGCAGCCAAGATCTAAGGAATACGCAGTATTTT. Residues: CASSQDLRNTQYF.

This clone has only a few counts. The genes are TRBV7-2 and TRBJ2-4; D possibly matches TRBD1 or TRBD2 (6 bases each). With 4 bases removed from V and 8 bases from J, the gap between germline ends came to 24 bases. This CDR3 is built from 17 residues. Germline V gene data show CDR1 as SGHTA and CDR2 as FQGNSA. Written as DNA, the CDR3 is TGTGCCAGCAGCTCCCGTGGTGTTCGTGTTAGGGGGGACATTCAGTACTTC. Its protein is CASSSRGVRVRGDIQYF.

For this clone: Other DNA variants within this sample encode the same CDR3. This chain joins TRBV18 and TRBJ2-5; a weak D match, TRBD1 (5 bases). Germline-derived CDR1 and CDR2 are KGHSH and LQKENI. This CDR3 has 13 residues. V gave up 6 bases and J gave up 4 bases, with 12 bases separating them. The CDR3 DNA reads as TGTGCCAGCTCGTCAGGGTTACGAGAGACCCAGTACTTC. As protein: CASSSGLRETQYF.

CDR3 amino acids: CASSLGRGDEAFF. The CDR3 bases are TGTGCCAGCAGCTTAGGAAGGGGTGATGAAGCTTTCTTT. The V gene is TRBV7-9, the J gene TRBJ1-1, with D possibly matching TRBD1 (5 bases). V was shortened by 1 base and J by 7 bases, with 10 bases between the two germline ends. The CDR3 runs to 13 residues. CDR1 SEHNR and CDR2 FQNEAQ come from the germline V gene (reference sequence).

This CDR3 is CASSDPDGRGTYEQYF. CDR3 bases: TGTGCCAGCAGTGACCCAGACGGGAGGGGGACCTACGAGCAGTACTTC. V usage is TRBV6-2 or TRBV6-3 and J usage is TRBJ2-7, with 8 bases that match TRBD2. The CDR3 sequence is 16 residues long. Per germline, CDR1 MNHEY and CDR2 SVGEGT. V lost 5 bases, J lost 2 bases, and 11 bases stayed unmatched.

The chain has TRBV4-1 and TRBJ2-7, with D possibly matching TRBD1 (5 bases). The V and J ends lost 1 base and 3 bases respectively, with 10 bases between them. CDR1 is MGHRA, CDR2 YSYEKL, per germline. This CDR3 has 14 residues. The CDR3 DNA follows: TGCGCCAGCAGCCAAGTCGGGCAGGGCTACGAGCAGTACTTC. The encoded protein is CASSQVGQGYEQYF.